One and the same sample provided the 25 T cell receptor beta chains below, sequenced in a study of T cell responses to AZD1222 COVID-19 vaccine. The assay was immunoSEQ multiplex PCR, and TCRdb's table has in-frame clones only and misses some. The sample lists around 110,000 clones, 88% occurring once. Sequenced here: peripheral blood, sampled on day 0 of AZD1222 vaccination. Receptors were obtained from an adult in good health.

This clone has a single count. The V call is TRBV9, the J call TRBJ1-6; no clear D gene. The germline V gene encodes CDR1 SGDLS and CDR2 YYNGEE. Trimming left V 1 base short and J 10 bases short, with 12 bases between. The CDR3 runs to 14 residues. CDR3 protein: CASSVMAVQSPLHF. The CDR3 nucleotides read TGTGCCAGCAGCGTAATGGCAGTGCAATCACCCCTCCACTTT.

This sequence joins TRBV3-1 (or the pseudogene TRBV3-2) and TRBJ1-2, with no clear D. The germline CDR1 and CDR2 sequences are LGHDT and YNNKEL (reference sequence). The germline V and J ends were trimmed by 4 bases and 1 base, with 7 bases remaining between them. The length of the CDR3 is 13 residues. The CDR3 sequence: CASSPENNYGYTF. The CDR3 coding sequence is TGTGCCAGCAGCCCCGAAAATAACTATGGCTACACCTTC.

The rearrangement links TRBV6-2 or TRBV6-3 to TRBJ2-1, with D possibly TRBD1 on 6 matching bases. The CDR3 has 12 residues. Germline CDR1 and CDR2: MNHEY and SVGEGT. V lost 6 bases to trimming and J lost 10 bases, with 13 bases between them. The CDR3 here is CASRYADREQFF. For the CDR3, the DNA is TGTGCCAGCAGGTACGCAGACAGGGAGCAGTTCTTC.

J is TRBJ1-2 and V is TRBV6-5; 7 bases map to TRBD1. V lost 6 bases to trimming and J lost 6 bases; unmatched junction nucleotides: 13. Germline CDR1 is MNHEY and CDR2 is SVGAGI. The CDR3 has 15 amino acids. CDR3: CASRAGTANRNGYTF. The CDR3 DNA reads as TGTGCCAGCAGGGCCGGGACAGCTAACAGAAATGGCTACACCTTC.

This chain joins TRBV18 and TRBJ1-2; D is possibly TRBD1 (6 bases). CDR1 and CDR2 (germline): KGHSH, LQKENI. V was clipped by 4 bases and J by 8 bases, with 17 bases between them. The CDR3 runs to 14 residues. The CDR3 region has the DNA TGTGCCAGCTCACTATCCTCCAGGGGCGAGGGCTACACCTTC. This sequence encodes CASSLSSRGEGYTF. Supplemented by reference TRBV18 and TRBJ1-2, the full variable domain reads NAGVMQNPRHLVRRRGQEARLRCSPMKGHSHVYWYRQLPEEGLKFMVYLQKENIIDESGMPKERFSAEFPKEGPSILRIQQVVRGDSAAYFCASSLSSRGEGYTFGSGTRLTVV.

This chain joins TRBV30 and TRBJ1-1, with unresolved D. From germline, CDR1 is GTSNPN and CDR2 SVGIG (reference sequence). CDR3 length: 13 residues. Trimming shortened V by 0 bases and J by 11 bases, and 16 bases separated the two germline ends. The CDR3 DNA follows: TGTGCCTGGAGTGTATCGGGGAGTCGGAGGGCTTTCTTT. Its protein product is CAWSVSGSRRAFF.

The V and J genes are TRBV4-3 and TRBJ1-4; D remains ambiguous. With 1 base removed from V and 7 bases from J, the gap between germline ends came to 7 bases. Germline V gives CDR1 LGHNA, CDR2 YSLEER. This CDR3 region has 13 residues. The CDR3 loop reads CASSQGPPEKLFF. The CDR3 region has the DNA TGCGCCAGCAGCCAAGGCCCGCCTGAAAAACTGTTTTTT.

The rearrangement joins TRBV19 to TRBJ1-1, with no clear D. The CDR3 covers 13 residues. Germline CDR1 and CDR2: LNHDA and SQIVND (reference sequence). V dropped 4 bases and J dropped 8 bases, with 14 bases sitting between them. The chain's CDR3 is CASSTRPMGEAFF. CDR3 coding DNA: TGTGCCAGTAGTACCCGACCGATGGGGGAAGCTTTCTTT.

The CDR3, as DNA: TGTGCCAGCACCACGGACCGCCGACCGTTGGGGGAGCAGTACTTC. Residues: CASTTDRRPLGEQYF. V and J are TRBV6-5 and TRBJ2-7, with D unclear. CDR1 and CDR2 from the germline V gene are MNHEY and SVGAGI. Trimming left V 7 bases short and J 7 bases short, with 23 bases between. The CDR3 is 15 amino acids.

The chain has TRBV2 and TRBJ2-7, with 7 bases aligning to TRBD2. Germline loops: CDR1 SNHLY, CDR2 FYNNEI. The J segment lost 7 bases and the V segment lost 5 bases, leaving 11 bases of the junction unmatched. The CDR3 spans 14 residues. The CDR3 loop reads CASSLLADSGEQYF. The CDR3 DNA reads TGTGCCAGCAGTCTCCTAGCGGACTCGGGGGAGCAGTACTTC.

The V call is TRBV4-1, the J call TRBJ1-2; D perhaps matches TRBD1 (5 bases). V dropped 0 bases and J dropped 0 bases, with 8 bases sitting between them. The CDR3 length is 15 residues. From germline, CDR1 is MGHRA and CDR2 YSYEKL. CDR3 nucleotides: TGCGCCAGCAGCCAAGATCAGGGAACTAACTATGGCTACACCTTC. This gives the protein CASSQDQGTNYGYTF.

V and J are TRBV9 and TRBJ2-5, with D uncertain. Trimming removed 2 bases at V and 0 bases at J, with 5 bases between. The CDR3 is made up of 13 amino acids. Per germline, CDR1 SGDLS and CDR2 YYNGEE. The CDR3 protein is CASSVEHQETQYF. For the CDR3, the DNA is TGTGCCAGCAGCGTCGAACACCAAGAGACCCAGTACTTC.

The chain joins TRBV25-1 to TRBJ1-2; D might be TRBD1 (6 bases). Trimming removed 4 bases at V and 0 bases at J, with 21 bases between. Looked up from germline, CDR1 is MGHDK and CDR2 is SYGVNS. The CDR3 runs 18 residues. The chain's CDR3 is CASSAPQGQAKTNYGYTF. In nucleotides, the CDR3 is TGTGCCAGCAGTGCCCCGCAGGGGCAGGCGAAAACTAACTATGGCTACACCTTC.

The chain carries TRBV24-1 and TRBJ1-5; possible D gene TRBD1, 6 bases. The CDR3 spans 16 residues. Trimming left V 3 bases short and J 0 bases short, with 11 bases between. Germline assignment: CDR1 KGHDR and CDR2 SFDVKD. The CDR3 nucleotides are TGTGCCACCAGTGATCAACAGGGTCTTAGCAATCAGCCCCAGCATTTT. As protein: CATSDQQGLSNQPQHF.

This chain connects TRBV5-1 to TRBJ2-1, with TRBD1 identical over 9 bases. The CDR3 totals 15 residues. Germline loops: CDR1 SGHRS, CDR2 YFSETQ. The junction had 11 bases not matched to a gene; V was cut back by 5 bases and J by 8 bases. The CDR3 loop reads CASRAGQGHRDEQFF. Here the CDR3 DNA reads TGCGCCAGCAGAGCGGGACAGGGTCACCGAGATGAGCAGTTCTTC.

V usage is TRBV3-1 (or the pseudogene TRBV3-2) and J usage is TRBJ2-3, with D possibly being TRBD2 (5 bases). Between the trimmed V and J ends, which lost 4 bases and 8 bases, there was a span of 16 bases. The CDR3 has 14 amino acids. Germline V gene lookup returns CDR1 LGHDT and CDR2 YNNKEL (reference sequence). Here the CDR3 reads CASSLGAFGGTQYF. Written as DNA, the CDR3 is TGTGCCAGCAGCCTCGGAGCGTTTGGAGGTACGCAGTATTTT.

The chain recombines TRBV5-4 with TRBJ1-1, with D hard to call. Germline CDR1 SGHNT, CDR2 YYREEE (reference sequence). This CDR3 has 14 residues. V gave up 6 bases and J gave up 2 bases, with 14 bases separating them. This CDR3 is CASNKETGNTEAFF. CDR3 in DNA: TGTGCCAGCAATAAGGAGACGGGCAACACTGAAGCTTTCTTT.

The chain links TRBV6-4 to TRBJ2-3; the match to TRBD1 covers 7 bases. This CDR3 has 16 residues. Germline CDR1 reads MRHNA; CDR2 reads SNTAGT. V shed 0 bases, J shed 2 bases, and the junction held 5 bases outside the gene matches. The CDR3 coding sequence is TGTGCCAGCAGTGACTCCGGCAGGGGGATCACAGATACGCAGTATTTT. Amino acid sequence: CASSDSGRGITDTQYF.

A single count supports this clone. The chain combines TRBV6-1 with TRBJ2-7; 9 nucleotides match TRBD2. This CDR3 has 17 amino acids. The V and J ends lost 0 bases and 1 base, in that order; junction bases with no gene match: 7. Germline CDR1 reads MNHNS; CDR2 reads SASEGT. In DNA form, the CDR3 reads TGTGCCAGCAGTGAAGCGCGTAGCGGGAGAGGTTCCTACGAGCAGTACTTC. It codes for CASSEARSGRGSYEQYF.

CDR3 protein: CASSQQQGNDEKLFF. The CDR3 DNA follows: TGTGCCAGCTCACAACAACAGGGGAATGATGAAAAACTGTTTTTT. This chain links TRBV18 with TRBJ1-4, with 7 positions matching TRBD1. The germline CDR1 and CDR2 sequences are KGHSH and LQKENI. V shed 4 bases and J 6 bases; nucleotides not matched to a gene: 8. The CDR3 loop spans 15 amino acids.

This clone was counted once. The chain has TRBV6-5 and TRBJ1-1; D is unresolved. This CDR3 contains 15 residues. Germline values: CDR1 MNHEY, CDR2 SVGAGI. Trimming stripped 0 bases from V and 1 base from J, with 9 bases between. The DNA of the CDR3 is TGTGCCAGCAGTTACTCGAGAGGCGCGAACACTGAAGCTTTCTTT. This translates into CASSYSRGANTEAFF.

The gene calls are TRBV3-1 (or the pseudogene TRBV3-2) and TRBJ1-2; 8 nucleotides agree with TRBD1. This CDR3 contains 15 residues. The junction had 10 bases not matched to a gene; V was cut back by 4 bases and J by 6 bases. CDR1 is LGHDT and CDR2 is YNNKEL in the germline V gene (reference sequence). Here the CDR3 reads CASSLMDRAGDGYTF. The CDR3 region has the DNA TGTGCCAGCAGCCTTATGGACAGGGCGGGTGATGGCTACACCTTC.

This CDR3 reads CATQKQETQYF. The CDR3 nucleotides are TGTGCCACCCAAAAACAAGAGACCCAGTACTTC. The chain employs TRBV10-3 and TRBJ2-5; no reliable D call. Germline-derived CDR1 and CDR2 are ENHRY and SYGVKD. The CDR3 totals 11 residues. V gave up 10 bases and J gave up 2 bases, with 8 bases separating them.

The chain recombines TRBV18 with TRBJ1-2; tentatively, D is TRBD1 (5 bases). CDR1 and CDR2 (germline): KGHSH, LQKENI. There are 12 residues in the CDR3. Trimming shortened V by 4 bases and J by 6 bases, and 9 bases separated the two germline ends. CDR3 in DNA: TGTGCCAGCTCACGGGGCGGGGATGGCTACACCTTC. Translated, it gives CASSRGGDGYTF.

The rearrangement links TRBV7-2 to TRBJ1-4; D uncertain. Germline V gene sequence: CDR1 SGHTA, CDR2 FQGNSA. The V end lost 4 bases, the J end lost 8 bases, and 11 bases lay between the germline ends. The CDR3 is 13 amino acids. Written as DNA, the CDR3 is TGTGCCAGCAGCTACCGGGCCCGAGAAAAACTGTTTTTT. Its protein product is CASSYRAREKLFF.